This T cell receptor (beta chain) was obtained from a study of control samples from healthy donors and cancer patients (dated by TCRdb to the early 2020s). From V the trimming removes 3 bases and from J it removes 7 bases, while the gene matches leave 8 bases of the junction unaccounted for. From the germline V gene (reference sequence), CDR1 is LNHDA and CDR2 is SQIVND. From its cysteine to its phenylalanine, the CDR3 spans 15 amino acids. The read is trimmed to its CDR3 DNA, 45 bases read in frame from base 1. To prepare the library, the immunoSEQ multiplex PCR assay was applied. Here the immuneACCESS table is served through TCRdb, limited to in-frame sequences with V and J called. Missing clones are a known gap in these copies; in checked studies unresolved V genes cover under half, and the rest lacks a known reason. The table for this sample lists around 28,000 clones; approximately 91% of them were counted only once. The top ten clones comprise 13% of the sample.

For this clone: Its antigen remains unidentified. Within one base of it there is no much larger clone, and no base qualities were kept.

Rearrangement joined TRBV19 to TRBJ2-2, and 7 junctional nucleotides match TRBD2. The receptor was derived from a man in his forties or fifties with lung cancer. Sequencing used PBMCs. Here is the DNA: TGTGCCAGTAGTATTGAGCGGGGAATGCACGGGGAGCTGTTTTTT. Its protein product is CASSIERGMHGELFF.